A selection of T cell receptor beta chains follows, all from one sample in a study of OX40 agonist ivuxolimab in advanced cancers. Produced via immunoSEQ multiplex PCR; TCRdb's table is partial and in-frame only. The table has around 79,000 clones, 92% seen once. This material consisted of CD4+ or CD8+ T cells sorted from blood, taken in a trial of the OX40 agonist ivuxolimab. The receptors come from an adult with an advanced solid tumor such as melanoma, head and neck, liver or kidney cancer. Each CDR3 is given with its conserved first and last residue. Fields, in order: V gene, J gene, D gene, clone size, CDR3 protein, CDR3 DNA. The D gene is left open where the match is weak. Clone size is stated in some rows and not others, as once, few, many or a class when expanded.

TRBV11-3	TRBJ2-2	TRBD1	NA	CASSSRDRGNTGELFF	TGTGCCAGCAGCTCCCGGGACAGGGGTAACACCGGGGAGCTGTTTTTT
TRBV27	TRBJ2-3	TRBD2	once	CASSFGLAADTQYF	TGTGCCAGCAGTTTTGGACTAGCGGCAGATACGCAGTATTTT
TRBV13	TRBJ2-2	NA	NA	CASSLRDAGELFF	TGTGCCAGCAGCTTAAGGGACGCCGGGGAGCTGTTTTTT
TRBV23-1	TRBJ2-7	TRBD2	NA	CASSQSAGALSYEQYF	TGCGCCAGCAGTCAATCAGCGGGGGCCCTCTCCTACGAGCAGTACTTC
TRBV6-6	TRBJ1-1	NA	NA	CASSYSPGNTEAFF	TGTGCCAGCAGTTACTCGCCAGGGAACACTGAAGCTTTCTTT
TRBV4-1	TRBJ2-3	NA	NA	CASRLSPVTSTDTQYF	TGCGCCAGCAGACTAAGCCCGGTAACTAGCACAGATACGCAGTATTTT
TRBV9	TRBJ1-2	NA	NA	CASSTQGGGYTF	TGTGCCAGCAGCACACAGGGTGGCGGCTACACCTTC
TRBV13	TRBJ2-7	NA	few	CASSLGMSYEQYF	TGTGCCAGCAGCTTAGGAATGTCCTACGAGCAGTACTTC
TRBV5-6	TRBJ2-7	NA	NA	CASSTGASYYEQYF	TGTGCCAGCAGCACCGGCGCCAGTTACTACGAGCAGTACTTC
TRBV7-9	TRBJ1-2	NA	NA	CASSLGQAIGYTF	TGTGCCAGCAGCTTAGGACAGGCTATTGGCTACACCTTC
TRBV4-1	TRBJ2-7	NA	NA	CASSQEEGSSYEQYF	TGCGCCAGCAGCCAAGAGGAGGGGAGCTCCTACGAGCAGTACTTC
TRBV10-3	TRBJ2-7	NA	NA	CAISDPYEQYF	TGTGCCATCAGTGACCCCTACGAGCAGTACTTC
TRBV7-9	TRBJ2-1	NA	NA	CASSWLQGGRYNEQFF	TGTGCCAGCAGCTGGCTTCAGGGCGGCCGCTACAATGAGCAGTTCTTC
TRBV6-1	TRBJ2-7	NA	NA	CASSELQDAYEQYF	TGTGCCAGCAGTGAACTACAGGACGCCTACGAGCAGTACTTC
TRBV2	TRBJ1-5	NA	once	CASSEPRQPQHF	TGTGCCAGCAGTGAACCCCGGCAGCCCCAGCATTTT
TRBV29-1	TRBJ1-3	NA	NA	CSGRAGSGNTIYF	TGCAGCGGCAGAGCGGGCTCTGGAAACACCATATATTTT
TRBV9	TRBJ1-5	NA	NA	CASSVDPTQPQHF	TGTGCCAGCAGCGTGGATCCGACGCAGCCCCAGCATTTT
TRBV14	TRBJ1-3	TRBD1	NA	CASSPYMTGSGNTIYF	TGTGCCAGCAGCCCTTATATGACAGGGTCTGGAAACACCATATATTTT
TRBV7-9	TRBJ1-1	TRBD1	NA	CASSLPGQGRPEAFF	TGTGCCAGCAGCTTACCAGGACAGGGGAGGCCTGAAGCTTTCTTT
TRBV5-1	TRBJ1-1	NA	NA	CASRASGEAFF	TGCGCCAGCAGGGCATCAGGGGAAGCTTTCTTT